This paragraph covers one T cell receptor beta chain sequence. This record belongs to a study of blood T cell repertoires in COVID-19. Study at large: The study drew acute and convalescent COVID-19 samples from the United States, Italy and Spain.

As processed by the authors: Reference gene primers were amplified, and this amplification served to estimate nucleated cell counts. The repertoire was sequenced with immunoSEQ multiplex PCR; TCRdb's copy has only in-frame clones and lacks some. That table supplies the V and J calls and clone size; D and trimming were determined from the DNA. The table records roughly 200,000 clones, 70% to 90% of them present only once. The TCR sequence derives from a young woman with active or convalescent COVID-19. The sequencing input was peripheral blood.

The CDR3 spells CASTLSGGSLNEQFF. The CDR3 coding sequence is TGTGCCAGCACCTTGAGCGGGGGGTCCCTCAATGAGCAGTTCTTC. J is TRBJ2-1 and V is TRBV27, with TRBD2 matching 9 bases. V lost 7 bases to trimming and J lost 6 bases; unmatched junction nucleotides: 10. Germline V gene sequence: CDR1 MNHEY, CDR2 SMNVEV (reference sequence). This CDR3 comprises 15 residues.